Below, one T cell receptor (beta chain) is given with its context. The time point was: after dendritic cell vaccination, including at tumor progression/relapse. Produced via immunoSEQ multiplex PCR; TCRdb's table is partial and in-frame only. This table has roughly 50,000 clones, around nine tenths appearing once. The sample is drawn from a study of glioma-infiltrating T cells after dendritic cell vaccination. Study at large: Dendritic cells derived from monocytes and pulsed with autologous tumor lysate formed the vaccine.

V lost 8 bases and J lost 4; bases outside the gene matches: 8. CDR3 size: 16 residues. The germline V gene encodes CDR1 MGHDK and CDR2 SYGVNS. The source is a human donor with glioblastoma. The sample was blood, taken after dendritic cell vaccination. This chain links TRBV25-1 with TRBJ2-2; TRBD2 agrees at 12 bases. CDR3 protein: CASRGKGLAGTGELFF. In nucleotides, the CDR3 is TGTGCCAGCCGCGGGAAGGGACTAGCGGGCACCGGGGAGCTGTTTTTT.